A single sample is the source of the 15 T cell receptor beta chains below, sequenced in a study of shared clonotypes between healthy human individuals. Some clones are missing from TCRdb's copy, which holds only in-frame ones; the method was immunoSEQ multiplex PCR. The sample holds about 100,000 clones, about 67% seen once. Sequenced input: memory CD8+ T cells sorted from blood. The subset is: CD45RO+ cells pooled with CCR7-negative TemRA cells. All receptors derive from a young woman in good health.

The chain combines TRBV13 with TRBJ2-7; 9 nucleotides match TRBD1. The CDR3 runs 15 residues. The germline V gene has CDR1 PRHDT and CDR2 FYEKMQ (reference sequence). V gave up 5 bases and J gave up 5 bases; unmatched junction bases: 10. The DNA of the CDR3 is TGTGCCAGCAGCGTGGGACAGGGTATCCCCCACGAGCAGTACTTC. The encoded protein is CASSVGQGIPHEQYF.

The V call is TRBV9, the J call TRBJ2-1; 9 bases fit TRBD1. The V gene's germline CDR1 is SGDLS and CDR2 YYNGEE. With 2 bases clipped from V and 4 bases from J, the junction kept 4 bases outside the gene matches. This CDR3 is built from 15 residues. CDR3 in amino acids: CASSVTGGLYNEQFF. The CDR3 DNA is TGTGCCAGCAGCGTTACAGGGGGCTTATACAATGAGCAGTTCTTC.

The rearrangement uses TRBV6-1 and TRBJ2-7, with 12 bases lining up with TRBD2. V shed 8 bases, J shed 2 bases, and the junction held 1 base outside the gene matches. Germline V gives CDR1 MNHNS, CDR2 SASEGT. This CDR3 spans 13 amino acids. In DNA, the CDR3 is TGTGCCAGCCTAGCGGGAGGGCCCTACGAGCAGTACTTC. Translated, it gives CASLAGGPYEQYF.

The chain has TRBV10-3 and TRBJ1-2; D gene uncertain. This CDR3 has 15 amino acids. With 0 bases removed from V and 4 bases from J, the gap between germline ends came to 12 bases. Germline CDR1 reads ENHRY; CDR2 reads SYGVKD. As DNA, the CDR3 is TGTGCCATCAGTGAGTCTGGCTCCCGGGGCTATGGCTACACCTTC. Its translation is CAISESGSRGYGYTF.

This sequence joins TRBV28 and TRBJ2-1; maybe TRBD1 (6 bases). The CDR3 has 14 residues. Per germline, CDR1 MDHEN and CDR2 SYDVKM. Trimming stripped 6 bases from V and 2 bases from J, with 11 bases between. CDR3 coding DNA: TGTGCCAGCAGGGTTCAGGGGCCCTACAATGAGCAGTTCTTC. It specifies CASRVQGPYNEQFF.

In nucleotides, the CDR3 is TGTGCCAGCAGCTTAGGGGGACAGCGAACCTACGAGCAGTACTTC. It encodes CASSLGGQRTYEQYF. The chain employs TRBV7-8 and TRBJ2-7; 7 positions agree with TRBD1. Germline CDR1 is SGHVS and CDR2 is FQNEAQ. The CDR3 extends over 15 amino acids. With V trimmed by 1 base and J by 2 bases, 5 bases remained unmatched.

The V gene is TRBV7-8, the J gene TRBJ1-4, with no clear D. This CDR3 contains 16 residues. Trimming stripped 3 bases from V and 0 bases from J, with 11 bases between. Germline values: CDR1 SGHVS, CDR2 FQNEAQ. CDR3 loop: CASSLNSGATNEKLFF. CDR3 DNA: TGTGCCAGCAGCTTGAATAGCGGGGCAACTAATGAAAAACTGTTTTTT.

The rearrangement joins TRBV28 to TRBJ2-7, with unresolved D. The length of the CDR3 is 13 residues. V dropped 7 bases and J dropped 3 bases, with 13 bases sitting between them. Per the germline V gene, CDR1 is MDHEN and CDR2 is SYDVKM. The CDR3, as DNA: TGTGCCAGCACTTCTTACGGCTACTACGAGCAGTACTTC. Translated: CASTSYGYYEQYF.

CDR3 protein: CASSQDGAGATFIGELFF. CDR3 coding DNA: TGCGCCAGCAGCCAAGATGGAGCGGGAGCCACGTTTATCGGGGAGCTGTTTTTT. The chain joins TRBV4-1 to TRBJ2-2, with 8 bases lining up with TRBD2. There are 18 residues in the CDR3. Germline-derived CDR1 and CDR2 are MGHRA and YSYEKL. The junction had 13 bases not matched to a gene; V was cut back by 0 bases and J by 7 bases.

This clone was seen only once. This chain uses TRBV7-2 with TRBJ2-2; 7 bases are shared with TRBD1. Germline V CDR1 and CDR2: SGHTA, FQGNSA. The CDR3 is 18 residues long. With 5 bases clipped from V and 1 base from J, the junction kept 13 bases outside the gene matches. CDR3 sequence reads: CASSRPFTDRRNTGELFF. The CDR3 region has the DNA TGTGCCAGCAGCCGGCCCTTTACGGACAGGCGGAACACCGGGGAGCTGTTTTTT.

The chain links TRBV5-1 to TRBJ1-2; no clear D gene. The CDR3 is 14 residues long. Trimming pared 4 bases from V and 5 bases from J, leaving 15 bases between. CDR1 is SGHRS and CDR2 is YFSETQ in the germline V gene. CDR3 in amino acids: CASSVDFPKYGYTF. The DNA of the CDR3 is TGCGCCAGCAGCGTCGACTTTCCGAAATATGGCTACACCTTC.

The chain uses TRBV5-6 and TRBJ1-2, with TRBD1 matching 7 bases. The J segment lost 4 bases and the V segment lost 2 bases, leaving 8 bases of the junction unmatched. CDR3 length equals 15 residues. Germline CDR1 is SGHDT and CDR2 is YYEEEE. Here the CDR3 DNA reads TGTGCCAGCAGCTTAGTGGGCAGGGGGACCTATGGCTACACCTTC. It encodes CASSLVGRGTYGYTF.

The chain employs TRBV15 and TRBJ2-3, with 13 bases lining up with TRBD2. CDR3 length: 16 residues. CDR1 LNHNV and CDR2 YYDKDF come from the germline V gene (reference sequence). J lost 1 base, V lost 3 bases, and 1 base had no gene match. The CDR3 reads CATSSGLAGGTDTQYF. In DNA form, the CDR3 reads TGTGCCACCAGCAGTGGACTAGCGGGAGGCACAGATACGCAGTATTTT.

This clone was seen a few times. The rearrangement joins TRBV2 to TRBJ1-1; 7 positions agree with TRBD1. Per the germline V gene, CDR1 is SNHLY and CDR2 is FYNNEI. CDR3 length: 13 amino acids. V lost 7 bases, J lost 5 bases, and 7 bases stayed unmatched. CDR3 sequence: CASTRDSGTEAFF. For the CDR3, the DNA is TGTGCCAGCACGAGGGACAGCGGGACTGAAGCTTTCTTT.

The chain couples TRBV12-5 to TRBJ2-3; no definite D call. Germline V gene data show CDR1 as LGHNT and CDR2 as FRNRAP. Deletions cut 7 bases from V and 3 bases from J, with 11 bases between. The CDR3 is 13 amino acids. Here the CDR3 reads CASEGRLTDTQYF. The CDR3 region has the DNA TGTGCTAGTGAAGGTAGATTGACAGATACGCAGTATTTT.